A single sample gave rise to the 30 T cell receptor beta chains below, sequenced in a study of T cell repertoires in cytomegalovirus infection. MiXCR, run by TCRdb on the reads, gives a single entry per CDR3 protein. The data show approximately 140,000 distinct CDR3 sequences, approximately 8.8% seen once. The sample comprised PBMCs. Receptors originate from a human donor in good health (CMV status not recorded). Some clones in this sample may be carry-over from other donors' samples.

Only a few counts were recorded for this clonotype. CDR3 nucleotides: TGTGCCAGCAGTTACTCTTACGGGGCGGCGAACACTGAAGCTTTCTTT. It codes for CASSYSYGAANTEAFF. V is TRBV6-5 and J is TRBJ1-1; maybe TRBD1 (5 bases). CDR3 size: 16 residues. Deletions cut 0 bases from V and 1 base from J, with 12 bases between. Germline V gene lookup returns CDR1 MNHEY and CDR2 SVGAGI.

In this sample, this clonotype turned up a few times. This chain uses TRBV29-1 with TRBJ2-2; 9 bases agree with TRBD1. The CDR3 contains 15 residues. CDR1 is SQVTM, CDR2 ANQGSEA, per germline. J gave up 4 bases and V 6 bases, and 9 bases lay outside the gene matches. CDR3 loop: CSVRPGQGLTGELFF. DNA of the CDR3: TGCAGCGTCCGCCCGGGACAGGGACTCACCGGGGAGCTGTTTTTT.

This clonotype showed up many times. The rearrangement uses TRBV28 and TRBJ2-3, with D maybe TRBD1 (5 bases). CDR3 length equals 15 residues. V lost 5 bases, J lost 6 bases, and 18 bases lay in between. Germline lookup yields CDR1 MDHEN and CDR2 SYDVKM. Here the CDR3 DNA reads TGTGCCAGCAGTCTAGACCAGGGAAATTTGGATACGCAGTATTTT. This sequence encodes CASSLDQGNLDTQYF.

This clonotype came up many times. J is TRBJ1-5 and V is TRBV28, with D uncertain. CDR3 size: 14 residues. V lost 2 bases and J 3 bases, leaving 8 bases between the germline ends. Germline V lookup: CDR1 MDHEN, CDR2 SYDVKM. The CDR3 sequence: CASSLTLVNQPQHF. The CDR3 nucleotides are TGTGCCAGCAGTTTAACCCTGGTCAATCAGCCCCAGCATTTT. Based on the CDR3 plus reference TRBV28 and TRBJ1-5, the full variable domain is DVKVTQSSRYLVKRTGEKVFLECVQDMDHENMFWYRQDPGLGLRLIYFSYDVKMKEKGDIPEGYSVSREKKERFSLILESASTNQTSMYLCASSLTLVNQPQHFGDGTRLSIL.

The V call is TRBV2, the J call TRBJ1-1, with 10 bases lining up with TRBD1. The CDR3 spans 15 residues. V trimming: 6 bases; J trimming: 0 bases; junction bases outside the gene matches: 4. Germline V gene data show CDR1 as SNHLY and CDR2 as FYNNEI. CDR3 nucleotide sequence: TGTGCCAGCAGCCAGGGACAGGGGATGAACACTGAAGCTTTCTTT. Its protein is CASSQGQGMNTEAFF.

This sequence joins TRBV2 and TRBJ2-2; TRBD2 agrees at 9 bases. The V gene end was trimmed by 6 bases and the J gene end by 1 base; junction bases not matched to a gene: 3. The CDR3 has 15 residues. The germline V gene encodes CDR1 SNHLY and CDR2 FYNNEI. DNA for the CDR3: TGTGCCAGCAGAAATAGCGGGGGGAACACCGGGGAGCTGTTTTTT. Protein product: CASRNSGGNTGELFF.

The table lists this clonotype with many counts. The V gene is TRBV6-2 or TRBV6-3, the J gene TRBJ2-6; D not certain. Trimming removed 7 bases at V and 1 base at J, with 17 bases between. The CDR3 is 17 amino acids. CDR1 is MNHEY, CDR2 SVGEGT, per germline. The CDR3, as DNA: TGTGCCAGCAACTCCTTTGGGATGGGGTCTGGGGCCAACGTCCTGACTTTC. Translated: CASNSFGMGSGANVLTF.

In this sample, this clonotype turned up many times. The J gene is TRBJ1-1, the V gene TRBV7-2, with D hard to call. Trimming took 5 bases from V and 0 from J, leaving 7 bases between them. The CDR3 covers 13 residues. CDR1 is SGHTA, CDR2 FQGNSA, per germline. The CDR3 DNA follows: TGTGCCAGCAGCGCCTTCGTGAACACTGAAGCTTTCTTT. It translates to CASSAFVNTEAFF.

This clonotype appeared many times. CDR3: CASSEPGASGGNEQFF. The CDR3 nucleotides read TGTGCCAGCAGTGAACCCGGGGCTAGCGGAGGGAATGAGCAGTTCTTC. The J gene is TRBJ2-1, the V gene TRBV2; the match to TRBD2 covers 7 bases. CDR1 and CDR2 (germline): SNHLY, FYNNEI. The CDR3 runs 16 residues. V shed 2 bases and J 7 bases; nucleotides not matched to a gene: 11.

The table lists this clonotype with many counts. This sequence joins TRBV12-3 or TRBV12-4 and TRBJ2-3; D remains ambiguous. V lost 4 bases and J 7 bases, leaving 15 bases between the germline ends. The CDR3 extends over 14 amino acids. As DNA, the CDR3 is TGTGCCAGCAGTTATTTGCGCCGCCTTAATACGCAGTATTTT. Translated: CASSYLRRLNTQYF.

The sample holds many counts of this clonotype. The CDR3 is CASSIGSFTQNTQYF. In nucleotides, the CDR3 is TGTGCCAGTAGTATCGGTAGTTTCACCCAGAATACGCAGTATTTT. The rearrangement links TRBV19 to TRBJ2-3, with unresolved D. Trimming took off 3 bases at V and 7 bases at J, with 17 bases between the two ends. From germline, CDR1 is LNHDA and CDR2 SQIVND (reference sequence). CDR3 length: 15 residues.

The chain recombines TRBV15 with TRBJ1-4, with D uncertain. CDR3 length equals 15 residues. CDR1 is LNHNV and CDR2 is YYDKDF in the germline V gene (reference sequence). Between the trimmed V and J ends, which lost 0 bases and 4 bases, there was a span of 9 bases. DNA for the CDR3: TGTGCCACCAGCAGAGATGGAGGCAGTAATGAAAAACTGTTTTTT. Amino acids: CATSRDGGSNEKLFF.

This clonotype was recorded at least ten times. The chain combines TRBV28 with TRBJ1-1; TRBD1 matches 7 bases. Per the germline V gene, CDR1 is MDHEN and CDR2 is SYDVKM. V was clipped by 5 bases and J by 4 bases; unmatched bases: 10. The CDR3 has 15 residues. In nucleotides, the CDR3 is TGTGCCAGCAGTGTTGGACAGGATGGATTCACTGAAGCTTTCTTT. Its translation: CASSVGQDGFTEAFF.

V is TRBV9 and J is TRBJ2-1; 8 nucleotides agree with TRBD1. J gave up 5 bases and V 4 bases, and 8 bases lay outside the gene matches. The length of the CDR3 is 15 residues. Germline assignment: CDR1 SGDLS and CDR2 YYNGEE. The CDR3 bases are TGTGCCAGCAGCCTCGGACAGGGATCCAACAATGAGCAGTTCTTC. It is translated as CASSLGQGSNNEQFF.

This chain connects TRBV19 to TRBJ1-5; possible D gene TRBD1, 5 bases. Germline V gene data show CDR1 as LNHDA and CDR2 as SQIVND (reference sequence). The CDR3 runs 13 residues. The V end was cut by 7 bases, the J end by 2 bases, with 9 bases between. The CDR3 DNA is TGTGCCAGTATGGACATAGGCAATCAGCCCCAGCATTTT. This encodes CASMDIGNQPQHF.

This rearrangement joins TRBV7-9 to TRBJ2-3; D tentatively reads TRBD1 or TRBD2 (7 bases each). This CDR3 has 19 amino acids. Germline assignment: CDR1 SEHNR and CDR2 FQNEAQ (reference sequence). V was trimmed by 4 bases and J by 2 bases, leaving 25 bases between them. CDR3: CASSSLSPRGGTNTDTQYF. CDR3 sequence (DNA): TGTGCCAGCAGCTCCCTATCCCCCAGGGGGGGGACCAACACAGATACGCAGTATTTT.

The chain combines TRBV4-1 with TRBJ1-1, with TRBD1 as a possible D gene (5 bases). CDR1 and CDR2 (germline): MGHRA, YSYEKL. Trimming left V 4 bases short and J 8 bases short, with 14 bases between. The CDR3 contains 13 residues. CDR3 DNA sequence: TGCGCCAGCAGCCGAATAACGGGGACCGAAGCTTTCTTT. This encodes CASSRITGTEAFF.

V is TRBV6-5 and J is TRBJ1-2, with D possibly TRBD1 on 6 matching bases. CDR1 is MNHEY, CDR2 SVGAGI, per germline. The CDR3 totals 14 residues. The ends were cut back, 6 bases at V and 0 bases at J, with 11 bases in the middle. The CDR3 DNA sequence: TGTGCCAGCAGACGCGGGACAACTAACTATGGCTACACCTTC. It specifies CASRRGTTNYGYTF.

This clonotype appeared many times. The V gene is TRBV6-2 or TRBV6-3, the J gene TRBJ1-1; a weak D match, TRBD1 (5 bases). V shed 0 bases and J shed 1 base, with 15 bases lying between them. Germline values: CDR1 MNHEY, CDR2 SVGEGT. The CDR3 runs 17 residues. In nucleotides, the CDR3 is TGTGCCAGCAGTTACTCCCGAGGTGCGGGGCCGAACACTGAAGCTTTCTTT. Its protein product is CASSYSRGAGPNTEAFF.

In this sample, this clonotype turned up many times. The CDR3 here is CASSLRGGSVTNEKLFF. CDR3 nucleotides: TGTGCCAGCAGCCTCCGAGGGGGTAGTGTGACTAATGAAAAACTGTTTTTT. The chain employs TRBV7-9 and TRBJ1-4; D is perhaps TRBD1 (6 bases). The CDR3 sequence is 17 residues long. Trimming took 5 bases from V and 2 from J, leaving 18 bases between them. From germline, CDR1 is SEHNR and CDR2 FQNEAQ (reference sequence).

This clonotype was seen ten or more times. The gene calls are TRBV7-2 and TRBJ2-5; 7 positions agree with TRBD1. Germline assignment: CDR1 SGHTA and CDR2 FQGNSA. The V segment lost 1 base and the J segment 1 base; nucleotides outside the gene matches: 6. The CDR3 length is 16 residues. The CDR3 DNA is TGTGCCAGCAGCTTAGTGTTTCGGACAGGCCAAGAGACCCAGTACTTC. The encoded protein is CASSLVFRTGQETQYF. Together with reference TRBV7-2 and TRBJ2-5, the CDR3 gives the full variable domain: GAGVSQSPSNKVTEKGKDVELRCDPISGHTALYWYRQSLGQGLEFLIYFQGNSAPDKSGLPSDRFSAERTGGSVSTLTIQRTQQEDSAVYLCASSLVFRTGQETQYFGPGTRLLVL.

The V gene is TRBV20-1, the J gene TRBJ2-5; 10 bases are shared with TRBD2. The CDR3 contains 16 residues. The germline CDR1 and CDR2 sequences are DFQATT and SNEGSKA (reference sequence). V shed 1 base and J 5 bases; nucleotides not matched to a gene: 10. CDR3: CSARAPLGLAFETQYF. The CDR3, as DNA: TGCAGTGCTAGAGCGCCTTTGGGACTAGCGTTTGAGACCCAGTACTTC.

The sample holds many counts of this clonotype. The genes are TRBV7-8 and TRBJ2-2; 13 bases line up with TRBD2. The germline V gene has CDR1 SGHVS and CDR2 FQNEAQ. The V gene end was trimmed by 4 bases and the J gene end by 4 bases; junction bases not matched to a gene: 6. CDR3 length: 17 amino acids. The CDR3 DNA reads TGTGCCAGCAGCTCTAGGACTAGCGGGGGTGGCACCGGGGAGCTGTTTTTT. Amino acids: CASSSRTSGGGTGELFF.

The genes are TRBV29-1 and TRBJ2-2, with 8 nucleotides matching TRBD1. The germline V gene has CDR1 SQVTM and CDR2 ANQGSEA. The J segment lost 0 bases and the V segment lost 7 bases, leaving 4 bases of the junction unmatched. The CDR3 is 14 residues long. CDR3 loop: CSAWDRPNTGELFF. The DNA for the CDR3 is TGCAGCGCCTGGGACAGGCCGAACACCGGGGAGCTGTTTTTT.

This clonotype was seen a handful of times. The rearrangement links TRBV29-1 to TRBJ2-7; a weak D match, TRBD1 (6 bases). Trimming took off 4 bases at V and 3 bases at J, with 10 bases between the two ends. Germline V gene data show CDR1 as SQVTM and CDR2 as ANQGSEA. The CDR3 contains 12 residues. The CDR3: CSVGQDHYEQYF. As DNA, the CDR3 is TGCAGCGTTGGACAGGACCACTACGAGCAGTACTTC.

This clonotype was counted many times. The chain uses TRBV20-1 and TRBJ1-5; possibly TRBD1 for D (6 bases). The ends were cut back, 5 bases at V and 1 base at J, with 12 bases in the middle. The CDR3 is 14 amino acids. The germline gives CDR1 DFQATT, CDR2 SNEGSKA (reference sequence). For the CDR3, the DNA is TGCAGTGCTTCTGACAGGACGAGCAATCAGCCCCAGCATTTT. This encodes CSASDRTSNQPQHF.

This clonotype was seen a few times. The V call is TRBV20-1, the J call TRBJ2-7, with D unresolved. CDR1 is DFQATT and CDR2 is SNEGSKA in the germline V gene (reference sequence). Trimming pared 3 bases from V and 2 bases from J, leaving 11 bases between. CDR3 length: 13 residues. CDR3 in DNA: TGCAGTGCTAGTAGGGTCGGAACCTACGAGCAGTACTTC. The encoded protein is CSASRVGTYEQYF.

This clonotype was found many times. The CDR3 reads CSVGQIQETQYF. CDR3 in DNA: TGCAGCGTTGGACAGATCCAAGAGACCCAGTACTTC. The chain employs TRBV29-1 and TRBJ2-5, with D possibly matching TRBD1 (5 bases). V dropped 4 bases and J dropped 1 base, with 7 bases sitting between them. Germline CDR1 and CDR2: SQVTM and ANQGSEA. The CDR3 runs 12 residues.

This clonotype was detected many times. The chain combines TRBV7-3 with TRBJ1-1; 8 bases line up with TRBD1. Germline V gene lookup returns CDR1 SGHTA and CDR2 FQGTGA. V gave up 6 bases and J gave up 5 bases; unmatched junction bases: 5. CDR3 length: 13 amino acids. CDR3 loop: CASRLTGVTEAFF. CDR3 DNA: TGTGCCAGCAGGCTGACAGGGGTGACTGAAGCTTTCTTT.

This clonotype occurred a few times. This chain links TRBV12-3 or TRBV12-4 with TRBJ1-2; D uncertain. V lost 5 bases and J lost 8, with 15 bases in between. The length of the CDR3 is 13 residues. This CDR3 reads CASSPTGGSGYTF. The CDR3 nucleotides read TGTGCCAGCAGTCCCACGGGAGGGTCCGGCTACACCTTC.